This T cell receptor (beta chain) stems from a study of T cells in Graves' hyperthyroidism and ophthalmopathy. Overall study: Staff took peripheral blood when the initial diagnosis was made, before any treatment began.

The source material, RNA transcripts, was used to amplify TCR beta CDR3 regions. When the TCR CDR3 underwent first-round RT-PCR, the HTBI primer set was used. Via MiXCR, TCRdb re-called the multiplex PCR reads, giving one row per CDR3 protein. The table has around 580,000 distinct CDR3 sequences, approximately 15% seen once. Study results and limitations: A model of 13 V-J features distinguished ophthalmopathy from stable hyperthyroidism. The majority of expanded thyroid clonotypes above 0.001 also appeared in blood. In validation, the model predicted ophthalmopathy. These predictions came a median approximately six months before onset.

V was cut by 1 base and J by 2 bases, with 14 bases left in between. This CDR3 has 16 residues. This clonotype was seen ten or more times. No antigen is known for it. Sequencing was performed on blood. The genes are TRBV12-3 or TRBV12-4 and TRBJ1-1; TRBD1 is a possible D gene (6 bases). The receptor's source is a woman under 30 with Graves' hyperthyroidism. CDR3 DNA sequence: TGTGCCAGCAGTTTAGTGGAGACAGGACCAAACACTGAAGCTTTCTTT. Protein: CASSLVETGPNTEAFF.